A single sample gave rise to the 7 T cell receptor beta chains below, sequenced in a study of OX40 agonist ivuxolimab in advanced cancers. Only in-frame clones appear in the TCRdb table, and some are missing; sequencing was by immunoSEQ multiplex PCR. The repertoire holds over 80,000 clones, with approximately 89% as singletons. Sample: CD4+ or CD8+ T cells sorted from blood, taken in a trial of the OX40 agonist ivuxolimab. These receptors all come from an adult with an advanced solid tumor such as melanoma, head and neck, liver or kidney cancer.

V gene TRBV7-2 combines with J gene TRBJ2-5; 11 bases are a match to TRBD2. With 5 bases clipped from V and 2 bases from J, the junction kept 4 bases outside the gene matches. Germline V lookup: CDR1 SGHTA, CDR2 FQGNSA. The CDR3 has 15 amino acids. The CDR3, as DNA: TGTGCCAGCAGCCAAAGACTAGCGGGACAAGAGACCCAGTACTTC. This gives the protein CASSQRLAGQETQYF.

The J gene is TRBJ2-1, the V gene TRBV6-4; 7 nucleotides line up with TRBD1. The CDR3 extends over 14 amino acids. The V and J ends lost 0 bases and 9 bases, in that order; junction bases with no gene match: 5. The germline CDR1 and CDR2 sequences are MRHNA and SNTAGT. CDR3 nucleotide sequence: TGTGCCAGCAGTGACTCGAGAGGGGGCTCTGAGCAGTTCTTC. It translates to CASSDSRGGSEQFF.

The chain recombines TRBV9 with TRBJ2-6; D is undetermined. V gave up 1 base and J gave up 2 bases, with 1 base separating them. The length of the CDR3 is 13 residues. The germline gives CDR1 SGDLS, CDR2 YYNGEE. The CDR3 spells CASSVPGANVLTF. CDR3 DNA sequence: TGTGCCAGCAGCGTACCTGGGGCCAACGTCCTGACTTTC.

The chain couples TRBV27 to TRBJ2-7; 7 bases fit TRBD2. V lost 2 bases and J lost 5; bases outside the gene matches: 9. The germline gives CDR1 MNHEY, CDR2 SMNVEV (reference sequence). The CDR3 sequence is 15 residues long. The CDR3 DNA is TGTGCCAGCAGTTTAAGGGAGGGGATGGTTCACGAGCAGTACTTC. It is translated as CASSLREGMVHEQYF.

The V call is TRBV15, the J call TRBJ2-5; possibly TRBD1 for D (6 bases). This CDR3 spans 14 amino acids. CDR1 is LNHNV, CDR2 YYDKDF, per germline (reference sequence). Between the trimmed V and J ends, which lost 0 bases and 5 bases, there was a span of 10 bases. The CDR3 spells CATSRDTGTETQYF. The CDR3 DNA sequence: TGTGCCACCAGCAGAGATACAGGGACGGAGACCCAGTACTTC.

Here the CDR3 reads CSVGATNSDTQYF. The CDR3 DNA reads as TGCAGCGTTGGAGCTACTAATTCAGATACGCAGTATTTT. The chain joins TRBV29-1 to TRBJ2-3; D unresolved. CDR1 SQVTM and CDR2 ANQGSEA come from the germline V gene. This CDR3 spans 13 amino acids. V lost 4 bases to trimming and J lost 4 bases, with 12 bases between them.

There are a few counts of this clone. The CDR3 DNA reads as TGTGCCAGCAGTGAAAGGCGGTCCCGAGGATTAGATGGCTACACCTTC. As protein: CASSERRSRGLDGYTF. The gene calls are TRBV2 and TRBJ1-2; D gene uncertain. Germline CDR1 is SNHLY and CDR2 is FYNNEI. The CDR3 has 16 amino acids. The V and J ends lost 2 bases and 6 bases respectively, with 19 bases between them.